These 26 T cell receptor beta chains were all obtained from the same sample, sequenced in a study of Ad26.COV2.S vaccination and SARS-CoV-2 variants (dated by TCRdb to the early 2020s). This sample's treatment or condition label indicates: roughly 19 received Ad26.COV2.S at low or high dose, single or two shots; a few received placebo; per-sample allocation not given. Repertoires of vaccine and placebo recipients were sequenced from samples taken on day 63 after the first injection. Libraries were constructed by the immunoSEQ multiplex PCR assay. What TCRdb holds here is the immuneACCESS table cut down to in-frame rearrangements. Part of the clones is not present; checked against another copy, under half of the missing clones reflect an unresolved V gene, and the others are unexplained. This sample lists roughly 420,000 clones; 80% to 90% were detected once. The ten largest clones take up approximately 2.5% of the sample.

The sample was peripheral blood, taken in a trial of Ad26.COV2.S vaccine versus placebo. All receptors derive from a person aged 18 to 59 who received the Ad26.COV2.S COVID-19 vaccine or a placebo.

V is TRBV5-1 and J is TRBJ2-1; possibly TRBD1 for D (5 bases). The CDR3 runs 16 residues. In germline, CDR1 is SGHRS, CDR2 YFSETQ. Trimming shortened V by 3 bases and J by 8 bases, and 21 bases separated the two germline ends. CDR3 bases: TGCGCCAGCAGCTCAGGAGACAGCCTATTGGTCGATGAGCAGTTCTTC. Its translation is CASSSGDSLLVDEQFF.

This sequence joins TRBV2 and TRBJ1-5; D might be TRBD1 (5 bases). This CDR3 comprises 14 residues. Per the germline V gene, CDR1 is SNHLY and CDR2 is FYNNEI. V lost 7 bases and J lost 7, with 17 bases in between. The CDR3 spells CASTIQGPGQPQHF. CDR3 coding DNA: TGTGCCAGCACCATTCAGGGCCCGGGGCAGCCCCAGCATTTT.

The V gene is TRBV11-2, the J gene TRBJ1-5; the D gene is possibly TRBD1 (5 bases). This CDR3 contains 12 residues. Per the germline V gene, CDR1 is SGHAT and CDR2 is FQNNGV. Trimming pared 3 bases from V and 7 bases from J, leaving 7 bases between. CDR3 sequence reads: CASSFGGQPQHF. The CDR3 DNA is TGTGCCAGCAGCTTCGGGGGACAGCCCCAGCATTTT.

The CDR3 is CASSEKSIGTDGSPLHF. The DNA for the CDR3 is TGTGCCAGCAGTGAAAAATCAATCGGGACAGATGGCTCACCCCTCCACTTT. The J gene is TRBJ1-6, the V gene TRBV2, with TRBD1 matching 7 bases. Germline V gene sequence: CDR1 SNHLY, CDR2 FYNNEI. The CDR3 has 17 amino acids. Trimming removed 2 bases from V and 10 bases from J; junction bases left unmatched: 14.

V and J are TRBV7-2 and TRBJ1-1; D not certain. The CDR3 extends over 15 amino acids. Germline lookup yields CDR1 SGHTA and CDR2 FQGNSA. Trimming shortened V by 1 base and J by 1 base, and 10 bases separated the two germline ends. DNA for the CDR3: TGTGCCAGCAGCTTAGACGGCTTAGAGAACACTGAAGCTTTCTTT. Its protein product is CASSLDGLENTEAFF.

This chain uses TRBV9 with TRBJ1-3, with D uncertain. There are 15 residues in the CDR3. The germline CDR1 and CDR2 sequences are SGDLS and YYNGEE. The V end was cut by 1 base, the J end by 2 bases, with 10 bases between. CDR3 DNA sequence: TGTGCCAGCAGCGTATCCGGGAGGACTGGAAACACCATATATTTT. It encodes CASSVSGRTGNTIYF.

This CDR3 is CASSSGLAAQETQYF. CDR3 coding DNA: TGTGCCAGCAGCTCGGGACTAGCGGCCCAAGAGACCCAGTACTTC. The chain uses TRBV5-4 and TRBJ2-5, with 11 bases lining up with TRBD2. CDR1 and CDR2 from the germline V gene are SGHNT and YYREEE (reference sequence). V shed 3 bases, J shed 1 base, and the junction held 2 bases outside the gene matches. The CDR3 totals 15 residues. Filled out from reference TRBV5-4 and TRBJ2-5, the complete variable domain reads ETGVTQSPTHLIKTRGQQVTLRCSSQSGHNTVSWYQQALGQGPQFIFQYYREEENGRGNFPPRFSGLQFPNYSSELNVNALELDDSALYLCASSSGLAAQETQYFGPGTRLLVL.

J is TRBJ2-5 and V is TRBV9; 8 bases are shared with TRBD1. This CDR3 region has 12 residues. The germline V gene encodes CDR1 SGDLS and CDR2 YYNGEE. Germline trimming cut 5 bases from V and 6 bases from J; bases unmatched to any gene: 3. The CDR3 DNA reads as TGTGCCAGCAGTGGGGACAGGAAGACCCAGTACTTC. Its translation is CASSGDRKTQYF.

This clone appeared once. This chain links TRBV7-9 with TRBJ1-4; D is ambiguous. The V and J ends lost 7 bases and 0 bases respectively, with 9 bases between them. The CDR3 covers 14 residues. The V gene's germline CDR1 is SEHNR and CDR2 FQNEAQ (reference sequence). In nucleotides, the CDR3 is TGTGCCAGCAAAAAATGGGCAACTAATGAAAAACTGTTTTTT. It translates to CASKKWATNEKLFF.

This clone occurred once. The chain joins TRBV7-3 to TRBJ2-3; D not resolved. V was cut by 5 bases and J by 4 bases, with 10 bases left in between. The CDR3 covers 13 residues. Germline loops: CDR1 SGHTA, CDR2 FQGTGA. CDR3 region: CASSAQISDTQYF. The CDR3 coding sequence is TGTGCCAGCAGCGCCCAAATATCAGATACGCAGTATTTT.

DNA of the CDR3: TGCGCCAGCACCGATCTGTCAAGCTCTGGAAACACCATATATTTT. Translating it yields CASTDLSSSGNTIYF. V is TRBV5-1 and J is TRBJ1-3, with D unclear. CDR1 and CDR2 from the germline V gene are SGHRS and YFSETQ. The CDR3 contains 15 residues. Trimming pared 6 bases from V and 0 bases from J, leaving 13 bases between. Based on the CDR3 plus reference TRBV5-1 and TRBJ1-3, the full variable domain is KAGVTQTPRYLIKTRGQQVTLSCSPISGHRSVSWYQQTPGQGLQFLFEYFSETQRNKGNFPGRFSGRQFSNSRSEMNVSTLELGDSALYLCASTDLSSSGNTIYFGEGSWLTVV.

The CDR3 bases are TGTGCCAGCAGCTTAACGTCCGCCTACGAGCAGTACTTC. Amino acids: CASSLTSAYEQYF. The gene calls are TRBV7-7 and TRBJ2-7; D is undetermined. Germline V lookup: CDR1 SSHAT, CDR2 FNYEAQ (reference sequence). The V end was cut by 2 bases, the J end by 2 bases, with 7 bases between. The length of the CDR3 is 13 residues.

V and J are TRBV5-1 and TRBJ2-3; D ambiguous. This CDR3 has 16 amino acids. Germline lookup yields CDR1 SGHRS and CDR2 YFSETQ. V lost 4 bases and J lost 3, with 18 bases in between. CDR3 residues: CASSRGPIHETDTQYF. The CDR3 nucleotides are TGCGCCAGCAGCCGTGGGCCCATTCACGAGACAGATACGCAGTATTTT.

The chain links TRBV7-2 to TRBJ2-2, with D perhaps matching TRBD1 (5 bases). V was clipped by 3 bases and J by 7 bases, with 21 bases between them. The CDR3 has 17 residues. Germline V CDR1 and CDR2: SGHTA, FQGNSA. For the CDR3, the DNA is TGTGCCAGCAGCTTGTGGTGGGCAGGGTTGATCGGCGGGGAGCTGTTTTTT. Amino acid sequence: CASSLWWAGLIGGELFF.

The chain employs TRBV24-1 and TRBJ2-5; D may be TRBD1 or TRBD2 (6 bases each). Looked up from germline, CDR1 is KGHDR and CDR2 is SFDVKD. V lost 5 bases to trimming and J lost 4 bases, with 16 bases between them. This CDR3 region has 15 residues. CDR3 sequence (DNA): TGTGCCACCAGTGGACTTTCGGGGGCTGGAGAGACCCAGTACTTC. Protein product: CATSGLSGAGETQYF.

The chain employs TRBV7-2 and TRBJ2-3, with D perhaps TRBD1 (6 bases). The CDR3 has 18 residues. The V gene lost 2 bases and the J gene lost 4 bases, with 22 bases spanning the gap. Germline V gene sequence: CDR1 SGHTA, CDR2 FQGNSA. DNA of the CDR3: TGTGCCAGCAGCTTAAGGCCCCCCGGGACATGGGGGCCAGATACGCAGTATTTT. Translating it yields CASSLRPPGTWGPDTQYF.

As for this clone: Additional DNA sequences in this sample encode the identical CDR3. The chain joins TRBV7-2 to TRBJ1-3, with no clear D. CDR1 is SGHTA, CDR2 FQGNSA, per germline. The CDR3 length is 14 residues. V was pared by 3 bases and J by 2 bases, with 8 bases between. The CDR3 sequence: CASSFTGAGNTIYF. The CDR3 bases are TGTGCCAGCAGCTTCACTGGGGCTGGAAACACCATATATTTT.

The V and J genes are TRBV4-3 and TRBJ2-7; D is unresolved. This CDR3 has 14 amino acids. From germline, CDR1 is LGHNA and CDR2 YSLEER. V lost 0 bases and J 5 bases, leaving 11 bases between the germline ends. This chain's CDR3 is CASSQDLISDEQYV. CDR3 in DNA: TGCGCCAGCAGCCAAGACCTAATATCGGACGAGCAGTACGTC.

CDR3 sequence: CASSRPGSNREQYF. CDR3 in DNA: TGTGCCAGCAGTCGCCCGGGCAGTAATAGAGAGCAGTACTTC. The V and J genes are TRBV27 and TRBJ2-7, with D hard to call. Germline V gene data show CDR1 as MNHEY and CDR2 as SMNVEV (reference sequence). The germline V and J ends were trimmed by 5 bases and 7 bases, with 18 bases remaining between them. The CDR3 consists of 14 residues.

This rearrangement joins TRBV5-1 to TRBJ2-1; D gene unclear. The CDR3 is 14 residues long. Germline V lookup: CDR1 SGHRS, CDR2 YFSETQ. V was shortened by 0 bases and J by 4 bases, with 8 bases between the two germline ends. The DNA of the CDR3 is TGCGCCAGCAGCTTGGGGTCCGGATACAATGAGCAGTTCTTC. Its protein is CASSLGSGYNEQFF.

A note on this clone: The same CDR3 also results from other DNA sequences found in this sample. V gene TRBV7-2 combines with J gene TRBJ2-2; D is undetermined. CDR1 is SGHTA and CDR2 is FQGNSA in the germline V gene. V was trimmed by 1 base and J by 5 bases, leaving 5 bases between them. The CDR3 length is 13 residues. The CDR3 nucleotides are TGTGCCAGCAGCTTAGTACGGACCGGGGAGCTGTTTTTT. Amino acids: CASSLVRTGELFF. Filled out from reference TRBV7-2 and TRBJ2-2, the complete variable domain reads GAGVSQSPSNKVTEKGKDVELRCDPISGHTALYWYRQSLGQGLEFLIYFQGNSAPDKSGLPSDRFSAERTGGSVSTLTIQRTQQEDSAVYLCASSLVRTGELFFGEGSRLTVL.

This chain joins TRBV28 and TRBJ2-7; TRBD1 aligns across 10 bases. The CDR3 is made up of 14 amino acids. Germline loops: CDR1 MDHEN, CDR2 SYDVKM. The ends lost 8 bases at V and 4 bases at J; junction bases unmatched: 8. The CDR3 coding sequence is TGTGCCAGCGGGGCCGGGACAGGGGTGTACGAGCAGTACTTC. The encoded protein is CASGAGTGVYEQYF.

The gene calls are TRBV7-9 and TRBJ1-2; D not resolved. The CDR3 spans 12 residues. Looked up from germline, CDR1 is SEHNR and CDR2 is FQNEAQ (reference sequence). V was pared by 3 bases and J by 3 bases, with 5 bases between. For the CDR3, the DNA is TGTGCCAGCAGCTTCGTGGACTATGGCTACACCTTC. Translation gives CASSFVDYGYTF.

The chain recombines TRBV7-2 with TRBJ1-2, with D uncertain. The CDR3 totals 12 residues. Germline V CDR1 and CDR2: SGHTA, FQGNSA. The V end lost 7 bases, the J end lost 6 bases, and 12 bases lay between the germline ends. In nucleotides, the CDR3 is TGTGCCAGCACCCTAAGGACGGATGGCTACACCTTC. As protein: CASTLRTDGYTF. Together with reference TRBV7-2 and TRBJ1-2, the CDR3 gives the full variable domain: GAGVSQSPSNKVTEKGKDVELRCDPISGHTALYWYRQSLGQGLEFLIYFQGNSAPDKSGLPSDRFSAERTGGSVSTLTIQRTQQEDSAVYLCASTLRTDGYTFGSGTRLTVV.

The CDR3 reads CASSQLGTGNSPLHF. CDR3 in DNA: TGTGCCAGCAGCCAACTCGGGACAGGGAATTCACCCCTCCACTTT. The chain is built from TRBV7-2 and TRBJ1-6; 9 bases are shared with TRBD1. Germline V gene lookup returns CDR1 SGHTA and CDR2 FQGNSA. V was pared by 5 bases and J by 7 bases, with 6 bases of the junction left unmatched. The CDR3 contains 15 residues.

The rearrangement links TRBV5-1 to TRBJ1-2, with no clear D. Deletions cut 1 base from V and 1 base from J, with 14 bases between. This CDR3 is built from 16 residues. CDR1 SGHRS and CDR2 YFSETQ come from the germline V gene. CDR3 sequence: CASSLTVLPVNYGYTF. DNA of the CDR3: TGCGCCAGCAGCTTGACGGTATTACCGGTTAACTATGGCTACACCTTC.